Each of the 9 T cell receptor beta chains below was sequenced from the same sample in a study of cytomegalovirus exposure and HLA in healthy donors. Use of 60 Vbeta and 13 Jbeta primers characterized the PCR. Clones were read by immunoSEQ multiplex PCR, and TCRdb kept only the in-frame ones, dropping some. The sample carries about 50,000 clones, about three quarters recorded once. Sequencing was done on a sample of PBMCs. These receptors were taken from a middle-aged woman in good health and CMV-seropositive.

The table lists this clone with a few counts. The chain combines TRBV7-9 with TRBJ2-3, with 14 bases matching TRBD2. Losses at the gene ends were 0 bases for V and 2 bases for J; bases not matched to a gene: 7. The germline V gene has CDR1 SEHNR and CDR2 FQNEAQ (reference sequence). CDR3 length: 19 amino acids. CDR3 sequence (DNA): TGTGCCAGCAGCTTAGCGATACGGACTAGCGGGGGGCACACAGATACGCAGTATTTT. Its translation: CASSLAIRTSGGHTDTQYF.

The chain couples TRBV28 to TRBJ1-5; TRBD1 matches 9 bases. The CDR3 is 13 amino acids. Germline V gene data show CDR1 as MDHEN and CDR2 as SYDVKM. V lost 6 bases to trimming and J lost 11 bases; unmatched junction nucleotides: 8. This CDR3 reads CASRQGAQRTQHF. CDR3 in DNA: TGTGCCAGCAGACAGGGGGCCCAGAGGACCCAGCATTTT.

This chain links TRBV15 with TRBJ2-2, with D unclear. The CDR3 loop spans 15 amino acids. Trimming pared 0 bases from V and 4 bases from J, leaving 9 bases between. The germline CDR1 and CDR2 sequences are LNHNV and YYDKDF (reference sequence). CDR3 nucleotide sequence: TGTGCCACCAGCAGAGAGGCAGTCCCCACCGGGGAGCTGTTTTTT. The encoded protein is CATSREAVPTGELFF.

In DNA, the CDR3 is TGTGCCAGCAGTGAAGCGAGGACAGGGGTCACCTACGAGCAGTACTTC. Residues: CASSEARTGVTYEQYF. The V call is TRBV2, the J call TRBJ2-7; 9 nucleotides align to TRBD1. V lost 0 bases to trimming and J lost 2 bases; unmatched junction nucleotides: 5. This CDR3 contains 16 residues. From germline, CDR1 is SNHLY and CDR2 FYNNEI.

The J gene is TRBJ1-2, the V gene TRBV10-2, with D possibly being TRBD1 (5 bases). CDR1 and CDR2 from the germline V gene are WSHSY and SAAADI. Trimming shortened V by 6 bases and J by 0 bases, and 14 bases separated the two germline ends. This CDR3 comprises 15 residues. The CDR3 here is CASRFSVGANYGYTF. CDR3 coding DNA: TGCGCCAGCAGATTCAGCGTAGGGGCTAACTATGGCTACACCTTC.

The chain joins TRBV30 to TRBJ1-1, with a possible D match to TRBD1 (5 bases). Trimming took 2 bases from V and 7 from J, leaving 8 bases between them. In germline, CDR1 is GTSNPN, CDR2 SVGIG (reference sequence). This CDR3 comprises 11 residues. DNA of the CDR3: TGTGCCTGGAGTTCGGGGGGTGAAGCTTTCTTT. This translates into CAWSSGGEAFF.

J is TRBJ1-2 and V is TRBV29-1, with TRBD1 matching over 8 bases. Germline V CDR1 and CDR2: SQVTM, ANQGSEA. Unmatched junction bases numbered 7, after V lost 0 bases and J lost 4 bases. The CDR3 extends over 15 amino acids. The CDR3 sequence is CSVEDPDRGGYGYTF. CDR3 nucleotide sequence: TGCAGCGTTGAAGATCCCGACAGGGGAGGCTATGGCTACACCTTC.

The chain links TRBV5-1 to TRBJ2-7, with D maybe TRBD2 (5 bases). This CDR3 has 14 amino acids. Trimming left V 2 bases short and J 3 bases short, with 12 bases between. CDR1 and CDR2 (germline): SGHRS, YFSETQ. This CDR3 is CASSLSGGNYEQYF. Here the CDR3 DNA reads TGCGCCAGCAGCTTAAGCGGTGGAAACTACGAGCAGTACTTC.

CDR3 bases: TGTGCCTCCCTTCCCCGCAGCGGGGGGGCCCGTGGTGAGCAGTTCTTC. This encodes CASLPRSGGARGEQFF. J is TRBJ2-1 and V is TRBV10-3; 10 nucleotides match TRBD2. This CDR3 is built from 16 residues. Trimming took 11 bases from V and 9 from J; bases not matched to a gene: 19. Germline CDR1 reads ENHRY; CDR2 reads SYGVKD.